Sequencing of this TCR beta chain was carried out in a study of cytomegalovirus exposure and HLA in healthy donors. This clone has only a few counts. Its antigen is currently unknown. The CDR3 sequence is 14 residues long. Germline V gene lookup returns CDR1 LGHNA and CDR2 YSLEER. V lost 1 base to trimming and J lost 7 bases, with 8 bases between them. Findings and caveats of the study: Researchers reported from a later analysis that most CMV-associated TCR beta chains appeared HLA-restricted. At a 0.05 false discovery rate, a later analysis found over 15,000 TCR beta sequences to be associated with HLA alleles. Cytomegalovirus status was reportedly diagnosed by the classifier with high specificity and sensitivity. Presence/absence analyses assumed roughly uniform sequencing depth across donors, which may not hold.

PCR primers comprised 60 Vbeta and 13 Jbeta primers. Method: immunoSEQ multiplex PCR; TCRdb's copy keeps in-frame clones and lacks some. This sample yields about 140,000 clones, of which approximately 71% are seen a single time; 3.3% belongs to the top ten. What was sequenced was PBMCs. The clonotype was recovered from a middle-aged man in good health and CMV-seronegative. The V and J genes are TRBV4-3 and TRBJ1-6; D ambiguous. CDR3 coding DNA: TGCGCCAGCAGCCAAGTGACACTGAATTCACCCCTCCACTTT. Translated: CASSQVTLNSPLHF.